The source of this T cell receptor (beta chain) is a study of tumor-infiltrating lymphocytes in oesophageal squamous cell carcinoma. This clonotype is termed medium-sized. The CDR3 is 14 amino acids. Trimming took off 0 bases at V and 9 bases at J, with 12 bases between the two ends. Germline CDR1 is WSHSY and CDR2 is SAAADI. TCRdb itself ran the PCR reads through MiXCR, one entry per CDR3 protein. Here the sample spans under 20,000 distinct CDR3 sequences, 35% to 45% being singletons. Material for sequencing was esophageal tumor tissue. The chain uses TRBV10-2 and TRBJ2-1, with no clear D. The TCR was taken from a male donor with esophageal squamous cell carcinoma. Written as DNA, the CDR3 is TGCGCCAGCAGTGAGTCGAACAGCGAAACTGAGCAGTTCTTC. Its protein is CASSESNSETEQFF.